This is a list of T cell receptor beta chains from one sample in a study of neoadjuvant anti-PD-1 for oral cavity cancer. The protocol was immunoSEQ multiplex PCR, while the TCRdb copy is restricted to in-frame clones and leaves out a portion. This sample has about 9,500 clones, with approximately 72% found just once. Sequenced material: PBMCs, taken after nivolumab (anti-PD-1) treatment. The receptors were gathered from a person between 40 and 80 years old with oral cavity squamous cell carcinoma. The CDR3 runs from the conserved cysteine through the conserved F or W. Each record gives: V gene, J gene, D gene, clone size, CDR3 protein. The D gene is left open where the match is weak. Clone size is given for some rows only: seen once, a few or many times, or a class if the clone is expanded.

>TRBV5-1|TRBJ1-1|-|-
CASNLGSMNTEAFF
>TRBV10-3|TRBJ2-1|TRBD2|once
CAISHRTSGSGHEQFF
>TRBV5-1|TRBJ2-7|TRBD1|once
CASSRTGDTYEQYF
>TRBV7-9|TRBJ2-1|TRBD1|-
CASSIQGSFNEQFF
>TRBV19|TRBJ1-2|-|few
CASSTETWTAKDGYTF
>TRBV20-1|TRBJ1-2|-|-
CSAGEEGGYTF
>TRBV2|TRBJ1-6|TRBD1|-
CASSLDRNNSPLHF
>TRBV5-5|TRBJ2-5|-|-
CASSFTGMEKETQYF
>TRBV4-1|TRBJ2-5|-|-
CASSLNGDLTETQYF
>TRBV5-1|TRBJ1-3|-|-
CASSMTGTSGNTIYF
>TRBV5-6|TRBJ1-1|-|few
CASSLPGSGTEAFF
>TRBV5-1|TRBJ1-4|TRBD1|-
CASRDSTNEKLFF
>TRBV6-5|TRBJ2-1|TRBD1|-
CASTRTGGNNEQFF
>TRBV6-5|TRBJ2-7|-|-
CASSRGSEQYF
>TRBV18|TRBJ1-3|-|-
CASSPSLRRDDGYTIYF
>TRBV19|TRBJ2-2|-|-
CASSGPATGELFF
>TRBV5-1|TRBJ2-5|TRBD1|-
CASSTGQAVLFTQYF
>TRBV10-2|TRBJ1-3|TRBD1|-
CASSESTGGSGNTIYF
>TRBV4-1|TRBJ1-1|TRBD1|few
CASSSRTGNTEAFF
>TRBV6-5|TRBJ1-1|TRBD1|few
CASSYSTGEAFF
>TRBV18|TRBJ1-5|-|few
CASSRRDTNQPQHF
>TRBV5-1|TRBJ1-1|-|few
CASRIQPKNTEAFF
>TRBV6-1|TRBJ2-2|-|once
CASNPMPTRTGELFF
>TRBV6-6|TRBJ2-2|TRBD2|few
CASSGGGNTGELFF
>TRBV7-2|TRBJ2-5|-|-
CASSSPGETQYF
>TRBV15|TRBJ1-5|TRBD1|-
CATRGQGARDQPQHF
>TRBV10-3|TRBJ1-1|-|once
CAISEGVGNTEAFF
>TRBV6-1|TRBJ1-1|-|few
CASSEGQNTEAFF
>TRBV7-8|TRBJ1-1|-|-
CASSFGGAAEAFF
>TRBV5-1|TRBJ1-2|TRBD1|-
CASSLAGTGLNYGYTF
>TRBV28|TRBJ1-1|-|few
CASSLWAGTEAFF
>TRBV15|TRBJ2-3|-|-
CATSRARGGTDTQYF
>TRBV6-5|TRBJ1-1|TRBD1|few
CASSYGRDRRGTEAFF
>TRBV5-6|TRBJ2-4|-|once
CASSAPTGTNIQYF
>TRBV7-2|TRBJ2-7|-|few
CASSLGGGSEQYF
>TRBV5-1|TRBJ1-2|-|-
CASSKDSLANYGYTF
>TRBV5-6|TRBJ1-5|-|-
CASSTRGKGFGQPQHF
>TRBV6-6|TRBJ1-2|-|-
CASIGTYGYTF
>TRBV7-9|TRBJ2-7|-|-
CASSLARGSEQYF
>TRBV6-1|TRBJ1-1|-|-
CASSRVWDTEAFF
>TRBV14|TRBJ2-1|-|-
CASSPFRDQRVGEQFF
>TRBV5-6|TRBJ1-1|TRBD1|-
CASSLGTGRGDTEAFF
>TRBV7-3|TRBJ2-5|TRBD1|-
CASSLKGARETQYF
>TRBV28|TRBJ2-7|-|-
CASSPASKGPGYF
>TRBV11-1|TRBJ1-6|TRBD1|-
CASSLEDRGASPLHF
>TRBV11-3|TRBJ1-4|-|-
CASSFWGEGEKLFF
>TRBV6-6|TRBJ1-1|TRBD1|-
CASSYWDRNTEAFF
>TRBV11-2|TRBJ2-7|-|-
CASSPLAIGFSEQYF
>TRBV2|TRBJ1-5|-|few
CASRGNQPQHF
>TRBV11-2|TRBJ1-2|TRBD1|-
CASSLFGPGTEVNYGYTF
>TRBV2|TRBJ2-7|TRBD1|-
CASRSGQVLYEQYF
>TRBV6-1|TRBJ1-1|-|once
CASSQTGTRNTEAFF
>TRBV2|TRBJ1-1|TRBD1|-
CASRTGGWTEAFF
>TRBV19|TRBJ1-2|TRBD1|once
CASTIGTAYGYTF